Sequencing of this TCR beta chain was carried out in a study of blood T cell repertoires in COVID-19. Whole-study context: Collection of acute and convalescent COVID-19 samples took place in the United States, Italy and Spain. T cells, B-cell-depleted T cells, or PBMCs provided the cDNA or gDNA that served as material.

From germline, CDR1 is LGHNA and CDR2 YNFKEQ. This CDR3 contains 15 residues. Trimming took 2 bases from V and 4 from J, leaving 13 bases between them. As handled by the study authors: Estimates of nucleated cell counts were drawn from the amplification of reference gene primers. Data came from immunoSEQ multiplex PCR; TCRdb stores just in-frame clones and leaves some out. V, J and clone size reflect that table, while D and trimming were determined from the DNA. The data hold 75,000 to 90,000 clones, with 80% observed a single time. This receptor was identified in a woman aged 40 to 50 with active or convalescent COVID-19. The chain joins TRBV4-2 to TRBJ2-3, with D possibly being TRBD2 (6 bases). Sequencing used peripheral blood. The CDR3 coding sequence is TGTGCCAGCAGCCAAACCGCGAGGGAGGCAGATACGCAGTATTTT. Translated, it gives CASSQTAREADTQYF.